The 20 T cell receptor beta chains given below trace back to one sample, sequenced in a study of T cells after yellow fever vaccination. TCRdb recomputed calls from the 5' RACE reads with MiXCR, one row per CDR3 protein. The sample shows hundreds of thousands of distinct CDR3 sequences, about 17% of them seen only once. The sample consisted of PBMCs, taken before the yellow fever booster vaccination. Receptors were obtained from a man aged 18 to 30 who received the YFV17D yellow fever vaccine.

The sample holds a few counts of this clonotype. The genes are TRBV20-1 and TRBJ2-7, with TRBD2 matching over 11 bases. Germline loops: CDR1 DFQATT, CDR2 SNEGSKA (reference sequence). J was trimmed by 9 bases and V by 6 bases; bases with no gene match: 7. The CDR3 is made up of 12 amino acids. CDR3 sequence: CSANSGGEMQYV. DNA for the CDR3: TGCAGTGCGAATAGCGGGGGGGAGATGCAGTACGTC.

V and J are TRBV5-1 and TRBJ2-1; D might be TRBD2 (5 bases). CDR1 SGHRS and CDR2 YFSETQ come from the germline V gene. This CDR3 has 13 residues. Trimming cost V 1 base and J 8 bases, with 10 bases left between them. CDR3 nucleotide sequence: TGCGCCAGCAGCTTGTTCACCGGGGATGAGCAGTTCTTC. It encodes CASSLFTGDEQFF.

This clonotype appeared many times. V gene TRBV4-3 combines with J gene TRBJ2-5; 8 positions agree with TRBD2. CDR1 is LGHNA and CDR2 is YSLEER in the germline V gene. Trimming removed 1 base from V and 5 bases from J; junction bases left unmatched: 18. The CDR3 is 19 amino acids. CDR3 sequence reads: CASSQALTLADRGGETQYF. The CDR3 nucleotides are TGCGCCAGCAGCCAAGCTCTGACGCTAGCGGACCGGGGGGGTGAGACCCAGTACTTC.

This clonotype occurred a few times. The J gene is TRBJ2-2, the V gene TRBV4-3; D remains unclear. The CDR3 extends over 16 amino acids. Trimming left V 0 bases short and J 0 bases short, with 8 bases between. Germline CDR1 LGHNA, CDR2 YSLEER. The CDR3 protein is CASSQDHTSNTGELFF. Written as DNA, the CDR3 is TGCGCCAGCAGCCAAGATCACACCTCGAACACCGGGGAGCTGTTTTTT.

The sample holds a few counts of this clonotype. The chain couples TRBV5-1 to TRBJ2-5; the match to TRBD2 covers 8 bases. V was clipped by 0 bases and J by 3 bases; unmatched bases: 4. Germline V gene data show CDR1 as SGHRS and CDR2 as YFSETQ. The CDR3 extends over 15 amino acids. CDR3 loop: CASSLGAGDEETQYF. Written as DNA, the CDR3 is TGCGCCAGCAGCTTGGGAGCGGGGGATGAAGAGACCCAGTACTTC.

This clonotype was observed many times. V and J are TRBV6-5 and TRBJ2-1; D is perhaps TRBD1 (6 bases). The CDR3 covers 15 residues. Germline-derived CDR1 and CDR2 are MNHEY and SVGAGI. V gave up 6 bases and J gave up 2 bases, with 14 bases separating them. The CDR3 loop reads CASSWGRQAYNEQFF. The DNA of the CDR3 is TGTGCCAGCAGCTGGGGTAGACAGGCCTACAATGAGCAGTTCTTC.

The V and J genes are TRBV7-2 and TRBJ2-3, with unresolved D. Germline CDR1 reads SGHTA; CDR2 reads FQGNSA. CDR3 size: 15 residues. V was cut by 0 bases and J by 1 base, with 8 bases left in between. The CDR3 reads CASSLAPWCTDTQYF. As DNA, the CDR3 is TGTGCCAGCAGCTTAGCGCCGTGGTGCACAGATACGCAGTATTTT.

This clonotype was counted many times. The V call is TRBV4-3, the J call TRBJ2-5; D might be TRBD2 (5 bases). This CDR3 is 14 amino acids long. The V end was cut by 0 bases, the J end by 5 bases, with 10 bases between. Per the germline V gene, CDR1 is LGHNA and CDR2 is YSLEER. CDR3 amino acids: CASSQDRDRETQYF. CDR3 in DNA: TGCGCCAGCAGCCAAGATCGGGATAGGGAGACCCAGTACTTC.

The chain recombines TRBV4-2 with TRBJ2-1, with 7 bases identical to TRBD1. V gave up 4 bases and J gave up 2 bases; unmatched junction bases: 5. This CDR3 comprises 15 residues. Germline CDR1 LGHNA, CDR2 YNFKEQ. CDR3 DNA sequence: TGTGCCAGCAGCCCCTCGGGACAGACCTACAATGAGCAGTTCTTC. It is translated as CASSPSGQTYNEQFF.

Only a few counts were recorded for this clonotype. This chain links TRBV7-2 with TRBJ2-3; 10 nucleotides align to TRBD2. CDR1 and CDR2 (germline): SGHTA, FQGNSA. This CDR3 has 17 amino acids. Trimming removed 6 bases from V and 1 base from J; junction bases left unmatched: 10. CDR3: CASSWNGLAVGTDTQYF. Written as DNA, the CDR3 is TGTGCCAGCAGTTGGAACGGACTAGCGGTTGGCACAGATACGCAGTATTTT.

This clonotype was found a few times. The V call is TRBV6-1, the J call TRBJ2-3; tentatively, D is TRBD2 (5 bases). Trimming shortened V by 6 bases and J by 4 bases, and 17 bases separated the two germline ends. Germline V gives CDR1 MNHNS, CDR2 SASEGT. This CDR3 has 15 amino acids. The CDR3 DNA reads as TGTGCCAGCAGGCCCCTCCTTTGGGGAGCAGATACGCAGTATTTT. Translating gives CASRPLLWGADTQYF.

The chain's CDR3 is CATSDTSGGPYNEQFF. The CDR3 DNA sequence: TGTGCCACCAGTGATACTAGCGGGGGCCCCTACAATGAGCAGTTCTTC. The chain joins TRBV24-1 to TRBJ2-1; 11 nucleotides line up with TRBD2. CDR3 length: 16 amino acids. The germline V gene encodes CDR1 KGHDR and CDR2 SFDVKD. V shed 3 bases, J shed 2 bases, and the junction held 2 bases outside the gene matches.

The rearrangement links TRBV29-1 to TRBJ2-1, with a tentative D call TRBD2 (5 bases). The CDR3 covers 12 residues. Trimming took 3 bases from V and 7 from J, leaving 10 bases between them. The germline V gene encodes CDR1 SQVTM and CDR2 ANQGSEA. CDR3 in amino acids: CSVDYWENEQFF. The CDR3 DNA reads TGCAGCGTTGATTATTGGGAGAATGAGCAGTTCTTC.

V and J are TRBV6-1 and TRBJ2-7, with D perhaps matching TRBD1 (6 bases). The CDR3 extends over 19 amino acids. The germline gives CDR1 MNHNS, CDR2 SASEGT. V shed 1 base and J shed 2 bases, with 24 bases lying between them. The DNA of the CDR3 is TGTGCCAGCAGTGAAGGTACCGACAGGAGGTTTAGTAATACCTACGAGCAGTACTTC. Translation gives CASSEGTDRRFSNTYEQYF.

This clonotype was detected a few times. The chain is built from TRBV11-2 and TRBJ2-1; 8 positions match TRBD2. The V and J ends lost 3 bases and 10 bases, in that order; junction bases with no gene match: 11. CDR1 and CDR2 from the germline V gene are SGHAT and FQNNGV. CDR3 length: 15 residues. The CDR3 region is CASSFRAGGPLEQFF. CDR3 nucleotides: TGTGCCAGCAGCTTTAGGGCGGGGGGCCCCTTAGAGCAGTTCTTC.

This sequence joins TRBV4-1 and TRBJ2-1; 9 bases line up with TRBD2. The CDR3 consists of 15 residues. Germline lookup yields CDR1 MGHRA and CDR2 YSYEKL. Trimming removed 1 base from V and 12 bases from J; junction bases left unmatched: 10. The CDR3 sequence: CASSQGRGGAKRQFF. The CDR3, as DNA: TGCGCCAGCAGCCAAGGACGCGGGGGGGCTAAACGGCAGTTCTTC.

V is TRBV4-3 and J is TRBJ2-5; tentatively, D is TRBD1 (6 bases). Germline CDR1 is LGHNA and CDR2 is YSLEER. There are 15 residues in the CDR3. V was shortened by 0 bases and J by 5 bases, with 13 bases between the two germline ends. The CDR3 nucleotides are TGCGCCAGCAGCCAAGAACAGGGCGGAGGTGAGACCCAGTACTTC. This encodes CASSQEQGGGETQYF.

The V call is TRBV4-1, the J call TRBJ2-7, with D possibly matching TRBD2 (5 bases). V lost 0 bases and J lost 3, with 12 bases in between. Germline assignment: CDR1 MGHRA and CDR2 YSYEKL. CDR3 length equals 15 residues. CDR3 residues: CASSQEPGNLYEQYV. The CDR3 region has the DNA TGCGCCAGCAGCCAAGAACCCGGGAATCTCTACGAGCAGTACGTC.

This clonotype was counted a few times. The V call is TRBV12-3 or TRBV12-4, the J call TRBJ2-2, with TRBD2 matching 7 bases. V lost 1 base, J lost 8 bases, and 7 bases stayed unmatched. The CDR3 sequence is 15 residues long. CDR3 in amino acids: CASSLVGRAAGELFF. As DNA, the CDR3 is TGTGCCAGCAGTTTAGTGGGGAGGGCCGCGGGGGAGCTGTTTTTT.

The genes are TRBV11-1 and TRBJ2-5; unclear D gene. The CDR3 spans 14 residues. From germline, CDR1 is SGHAT and CDR2 FQDESV (reference sequence). V lost 2 bases and J lost 1, with 8 bases in between. CDR3 in DNA: TGTGCCAGCAGCTTACTCGAGGTCCAAGAGACCCAGTACTTC. This gives the protein CASSLLEVQETQYF.